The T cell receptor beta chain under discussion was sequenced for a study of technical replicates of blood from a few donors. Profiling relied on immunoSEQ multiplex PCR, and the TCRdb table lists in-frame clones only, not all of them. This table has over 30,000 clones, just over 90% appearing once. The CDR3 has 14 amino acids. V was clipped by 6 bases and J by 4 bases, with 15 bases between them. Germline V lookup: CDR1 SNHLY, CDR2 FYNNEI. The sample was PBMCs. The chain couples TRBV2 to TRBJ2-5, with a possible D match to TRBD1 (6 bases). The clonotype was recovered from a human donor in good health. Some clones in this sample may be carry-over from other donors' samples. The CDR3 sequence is CASSAQGWAETQYF. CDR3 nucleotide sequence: TGTGCCAGCAGCGCCCAGGGGTGGGCAGAGACCCAGTACTTC.